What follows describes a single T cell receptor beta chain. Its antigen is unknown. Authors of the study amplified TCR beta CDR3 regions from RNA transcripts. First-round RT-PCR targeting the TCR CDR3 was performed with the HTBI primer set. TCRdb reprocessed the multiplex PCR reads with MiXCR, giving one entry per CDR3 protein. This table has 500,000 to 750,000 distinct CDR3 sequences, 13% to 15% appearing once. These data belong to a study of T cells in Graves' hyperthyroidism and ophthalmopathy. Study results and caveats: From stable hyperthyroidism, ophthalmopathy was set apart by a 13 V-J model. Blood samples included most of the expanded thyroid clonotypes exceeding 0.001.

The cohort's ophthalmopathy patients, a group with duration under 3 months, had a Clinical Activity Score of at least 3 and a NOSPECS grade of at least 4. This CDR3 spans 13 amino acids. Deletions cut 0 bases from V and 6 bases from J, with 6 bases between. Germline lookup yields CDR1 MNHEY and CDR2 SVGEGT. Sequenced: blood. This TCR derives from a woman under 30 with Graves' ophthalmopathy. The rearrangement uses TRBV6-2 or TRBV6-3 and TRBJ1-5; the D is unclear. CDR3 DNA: TGTGCCAGCAGTTACTCGATGGTTCAGCCCCAGCATTTT. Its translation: CASSYSMVQPQHF.